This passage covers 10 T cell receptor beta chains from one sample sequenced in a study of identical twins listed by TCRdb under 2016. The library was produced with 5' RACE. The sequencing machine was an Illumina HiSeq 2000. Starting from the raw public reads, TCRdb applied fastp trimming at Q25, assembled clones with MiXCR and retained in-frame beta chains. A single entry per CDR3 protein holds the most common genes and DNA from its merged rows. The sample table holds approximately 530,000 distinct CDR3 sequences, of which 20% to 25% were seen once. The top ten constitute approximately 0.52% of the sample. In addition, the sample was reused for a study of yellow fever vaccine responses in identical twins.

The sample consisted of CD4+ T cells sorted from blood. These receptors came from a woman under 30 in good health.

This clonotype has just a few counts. CDR3 in DNA: TGCAGCGTTGCGACCCTAGTCTCCTACAATGAGCAGTTCTTC. This encodes CSVATLVSYNEQFF. This chain connects TRBV29-1 to TRBJ2-1; D unresolved. CDR3 length: 14 amino acids. Germline V gene data show CDR1 as SQVTM and CDR2 as ANQGSEA. Trimming removed 4 bases at V and 0 bases at J, with 10 bases between.

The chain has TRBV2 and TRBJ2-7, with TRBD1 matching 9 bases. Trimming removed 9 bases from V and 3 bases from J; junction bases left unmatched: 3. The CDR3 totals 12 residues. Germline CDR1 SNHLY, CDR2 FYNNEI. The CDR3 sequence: CARGDRDYEQYV. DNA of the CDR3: TGTGCCAGAGGGGACAGGGACTACGAGCAGTACGTC.

CDR3 bases: TGTGCCAGCAGTCCCGCCGGGGGTTCTGAGACCCAGTACTTC. Its translation is CASSPAGGSETQYF. The chain carries TRBV6-1 and TRBJ2-5, with D perhaps matching TRBD2 (6 bases). Trimming took 5 bases from V and 5 from J, leaving 15 bases between them. The CDR3 is 14 amino acids. Per germline, CDR1 MNHNS and CDR2 SASEGT.

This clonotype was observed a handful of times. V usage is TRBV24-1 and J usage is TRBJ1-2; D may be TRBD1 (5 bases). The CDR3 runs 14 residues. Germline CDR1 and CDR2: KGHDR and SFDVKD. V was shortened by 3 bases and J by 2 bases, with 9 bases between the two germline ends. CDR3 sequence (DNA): TGTGCCACCAGTGATCGAGACAGCAACTATGGCTACACCTTC. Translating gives CATSDRDSNYGYTF.

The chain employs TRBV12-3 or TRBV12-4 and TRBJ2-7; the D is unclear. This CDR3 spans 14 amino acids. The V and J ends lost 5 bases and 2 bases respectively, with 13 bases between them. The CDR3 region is CASSNRRGTYEQYF. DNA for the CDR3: TGTGCCAGCAGTAACCGGCGCGGCACCTACGAGCAGTACTTC.

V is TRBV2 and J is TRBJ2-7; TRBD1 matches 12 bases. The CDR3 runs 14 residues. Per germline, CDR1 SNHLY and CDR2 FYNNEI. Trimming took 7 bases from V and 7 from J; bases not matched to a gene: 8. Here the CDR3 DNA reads TGTGCCAGCACTTCGGGACAGGGGGCATTGGAGCAGTACTTC. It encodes CASTSGQGALEQYF.

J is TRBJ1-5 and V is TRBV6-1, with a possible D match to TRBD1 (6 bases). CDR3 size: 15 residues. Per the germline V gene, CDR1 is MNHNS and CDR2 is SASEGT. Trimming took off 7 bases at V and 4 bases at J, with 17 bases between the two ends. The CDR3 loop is CASTQGPLENQPQHF. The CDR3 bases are TGTGCCAGCACACAGGGTCCCCTGGAGAATCAGCCCCAGCATTTT.

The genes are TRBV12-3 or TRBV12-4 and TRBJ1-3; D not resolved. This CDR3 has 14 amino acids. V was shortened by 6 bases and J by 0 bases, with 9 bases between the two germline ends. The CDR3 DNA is TGTGCCAGCAGCTACTCGAACTCTGGAAACACCATATATTTT. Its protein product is CASSYSNSGNTIYF.

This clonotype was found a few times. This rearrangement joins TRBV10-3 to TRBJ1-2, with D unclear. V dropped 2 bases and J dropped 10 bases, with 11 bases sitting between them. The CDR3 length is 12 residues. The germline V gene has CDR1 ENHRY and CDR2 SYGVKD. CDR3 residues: CAISERRRNYTF. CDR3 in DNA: TGTGCCATCAGTGAGCGACGGCGGAACTACACCTTC.

For the CDR3, the DNA is TGCAGTGCGATAGGGATCACAGATACGCAGTATTTT. This translates into CSAIGITDTQYF. This chain joins TRBV20-1 and TRBJ2-3; D not resolved. Germline V gene sequence: CDR1 DFQATT, CDR2 SNEGSKA (reference sequence). The CDR3 extends over 12 amino acids. Trimming removed 6 bases from V and 2 bases from J, with 9 bases in between.